These 31 T cell receptor beta chains originate from one sample sequenced in a study of blood T cells in healthy people across ages. Then a second PCR, running roughly 7 to 11 cycles, was carried out with a sample-barcoded 5' primer and a J-beta primer mix. TCRdb redid the calling of the 5' RACE reads with MiXCR, one entry per CDR3 protein. In the table there are some 1 million distinct CDR3 sequences, 45% of which are singletons. Sequencing was performed on blood. The origin of the receptors is a woman in her sixties in good health.

This rearrangement joins TRBV5-1 to TRBJ2-6, with 12 bases aligning to TRBD2. With 4 bases clipped from V and 0 bases from J, the junction kept 5 bases outside the gene matches. There are 18 residues in the CDR3. CDR1 is SGHRS, CDR2 YFSETQ, per germline. CDR3: CASSIRTSGASGANVLTF. CDR3 in DNA: TGCGCCAGCAGCATCCGGACTAGCGGGGCCTCTGGGGCCAACGTCCTGACTTTC.

This clonotype was seen a handful of times. The genes are TRBV27 and TRBJ2-1; D unclear. The ends were cut back, 7 bases at V and 10 bases at J, with 26 bases in the middle. Germline V CDR1 and CDR2: MNHEY, SMNVEV (reference sequence). CDR3 length: 16 residues. The CDR3 DNA reads TGTGCCAGCACCCGTACCCCCACGTTGGGTGGAGACGAGCAGTTCTTC. Its translation: CASTRTPTLGGDEQFF.

The genes are TRBV25-1 and TRBJ2-3; no clear D. CDR3 length equals 14 residues. Trimming removed 4 bases at V and 0 bases at J, with 8 bases between. Germline V gene data show CDR1 as MGHDK and CDR2 as SYGVNS. CDR3 nucleotides: TGTGCCAGCAGTGGGTTGCCCAGCACAGATACGCAGTATTTT. Amino acids: CASSGLPSTDTQYF.

The V gene is TRBV20-1, the J gene TRBJ2-5; 7 positions agree with TRBD1. Germline CDR1 reads DFQATT; CDR2 reads SNEGSKA (reference sequence). This CDR3 spans 15 amino acids. V shed 3 bases, J shed 3 bases, and the junction held 10 bases outside the gene matches. The CDR3: CSASLSGTVKETQYF. The CDR3 DNA reads as TGCAGTGCTAGTCTCTCCGGGACAGTCAAAGAGACCCAGTACTTC.

The V and J genes are TRBV5-1 and TRBJ1-1; D is possibly TRBD1 (5 bases). Germline-derived CDR1 and CDR2 are SGHRS and YFSETQ. The CDR3 is made up of 16 amino acids. The V and J ends lost 0 bases and 1 base respectively, with 13 bases between them. CDR3 in DNA: TGCGCCAGCAGCTTGGTACTGCAGGGAGGGAACACTGAAGCTTTCTTT. As protein: CASSLVLQGGNTEAFF.

This clonotype was detected only a few times. The V call is TRBV7-2, the J call TRBJ2-6; D remains ambiguous. V was pared by 7 bases and J by 1 base, with 8 bases between. The germline V gene encodes CDR1 SGHTA and CDR2 FQGNSA. This CDR3 comprises 14 residues. The DNA for the CDR3 is TGTGCCAGCAACCAGTATTCTGGGGCCAACGTCCTGACTTTC. It specifies CASNQYSGANVLTF.

The chain links TRBV6-2 or TRBV6-3 to TRBJ2-3, with a weak D call TRBD2 (6 bases). V shed 9 bases and J shed 3 bases, with 13 bases lying between them. The CDR3 contains 13 residues. CDR1 is MNHEY, CDR2 SVGEGT, per germline. CDR3 sequence: CASEYGGTDTQYF. CDR3 DNA: TGTGCCAGTGAGTACGGGGGAACAGATACGCAGTATTTT.

The chain carries TRBV20-1 and TRBJ2-5; D uncertain. The last part of the DNA fits TRBJ2-7 better; the J call may be wrong. This CDR3 has 11 amino acids. Germline CDR1 DFQATT, CDR2 SNEGSKA (reference sequence). The CDR3 nucleotides read TGCAGTGCTTTCCAATTGAGCGAGCAGTACTTC. This codes for CSAFQLSEQYF.

This clonotype was detected only a few times. The chain joins TRBV4-1 to TRBJ2-7, with TRBD1 identical over 7 bases. The CDR3 contains 15 residues. The J segment lost 0 bases and the V segment lost 0 bases, leaving 2 bases of the junction unmatched. Germline-derived CDR1 and CDR2 are MGHRA and YSYEKL. The CDR3 loop reads CASSQEQGHSYEQYF. The CDR3, as DNA: TGCGCCAGCAGCCAAGAACAGGGGCACTCCTACGAGCAGTACTTC.

The V gene is TRBV20-1, the J gene TRBJ1-5; D not resolved. CDR3 length: 12 residues. CDR1 DFQATT and CDR2 SNEGSKA come from the germline V gene (reference sequence). V lost 0 bases to trimming and J lost 8 bases, with 8 bases between them. The CDR3 nucleotides read TGCAGTGCTAGAGATATTGGCGAGCCCCAGCATTTT. Translated, it gives CSARDIGEPQHF.

The CDR3 DNA sequence: TGTGCCAGCAGCCAGGCTAGCGGGGGGTCGAATGAGCAGTTCTTC. Translated, it gives CASSQASGGSNEQFF. The chain links TRBV3-1 to TRBJ2-1; 11 bases are a match to TRBD2. Germline V lookup: CDR1 LGHDT, CDR2 YNNKEL (reference sequence). This CDR3 is built from 15 residues. Losses at the gene ends were 3 bases for V and 7 bases for J; bases not matched to a gene: 5.

The V gene is TRBV29-1, the J gene TRBJ2-7; maybe TRBD1 (6 bases). CDR1 SQVTM and CDR2 ANQGSEA come from the germline V gene. V lost 4 bases, J lost 5 bases, and 15 bases lay in between. The CDR3 length is 13 residues. The CDR3 loop reads CSVGVTGPHEQYF. The CDR3 coding sequence is TGCAGCGTTGGGGTAACAGGGCCCCACGAGCAGTACTTC.

The chain has TRBV11-2 and TRBJ2-7; 8 bases agree with TRBD1. Trimming cost V 1 base and J 5 bases; bases outside gene matches: 7. The CDR3 covers 15 residues. Germline CDR1 SGHAT, CDR2 FQNNGV. CDR3 residues: CASSLVSGGLNEQYF. The CDR3 nucleotides read TGTGCCAGCAGCTTAGTGTCAGGGGGCTTAAACGAGCAGTACTTC.

CDR3 nucleotide sequence: TGTGCCAGCAGTCAAAGACAGGGTTTGATCACTGAAGCTTTCTTT. Residues: CASSQRQGLITEAFF. The gene calls are TRBV27 and TRBJ1-1; TRBD1 matches 7 bases. This CDR3 is 15 amino acids long. Trimming at V came to 5 bases and at J to 4 bases, leaving 10 bases not matched to a gene. CDR1 is MNHEY and CDR2 is SMNVEV in the germline V gene (reference sequence).

The gene calls are TRBV11-1 and TRBJ2-1; 9 positions agree with TRBD2. The last part of the DNA fits TRBJ2-7 better; the J call may be wrong. This CDR3 has 19 amino acids. CDR1 and CDR2 from the germline V gene are SGHAT and FQDESV (reference sequence). The CDR3 region is CASSLDSVTSGPFYNEQYF. In DNA, the CDR3 is TGTGCCAGCAGCTTAGATTCGGTAACTAGCGGGCCGTTTTACAATGAGCAGTACTTC.

The rearrangement uses TRBV7-8 and TRBJ2-2; D possibly matches TRBD1 or TRBD2 (5 bases each). Germline V gives CDR1 SGHVS, CDR2 FQNEAQ. The CDR3 length is 15 residues. V was shortened by 5 bases and J by 4 bases, with 14 bases between the two germline ends. In DNA, the CDR3 is TGTGCCAGCAGCCGTGTGGGGGACCCCACCGGGGAGCTGTTTTTT. This sequence encodes CASSRVGDPTGELFF.

The chain couples TRBV7-9 to TRBJ2-4; 7 positions match TRBD1. Near its end, the DNA agrees better with TRBJ2-5, so the J call may be wrong. Germline CDR1 and CDR2: SEHNR and FQNEAQ (reference sequence). CDR3 length equals 14 residues. CDR3 sequence: CASSPQGPWETQYF. DNA of the CDR3: TGTGCCAGCAGCCCACAGGGGCCCTGGGAGACCCAGTACTTC.

This sequence joins TRBV27 and TRBJ2-7; D possibly corresponds to TRBD1 (5 bases). Germline V gene sequence: CDR1 MNHEY, CDR2 SMNVEV (reference sequence). CDR3 length: 14 residues. With 3 bases removed from V and 4 bases from J, the gap between germline ends came to 13 bases. The CDR3 is CASSFPRQPYEQYF. CDR3 nucleotides: TGTGCCAGCAGTTTTCCACGACAGCCGTACGAGCAGTACTTC.

The chain uses TRBV6-1 and TRBJ1-2; perhaps TRBD1 as D (5 bases). V was trimmed by 5 bases and J by 1 base, leaving 14 bases between them. The length of the CDR3 is 15 residues. From germline, CDR1 is MNHNS and CDR2 SASEGT. CDR3 sequence: CASSKTEAGNYGYTF. DNA for the CDR3: TGTGCCAGCAGTAAGACAGAGGCGGGTAACTATGGCTACACCTTC.

The rearrangement links TRBV6-5 to TRBJ2-1; D might be TRBD2 (6 bases). Deletions cut 7 bases from V and 4 bases from J, with 14 bases between. Germline V gene data show CDR1 as MNHEY and CDR2 as SVGAGI. The CDR3 has 14 residues. The CDR3 region is CASTRGLTYNEQFF. In DNA form, the CDR3 reads TGTGCCAGCACAAGGGGACTTACTTACAATGAGCAGTTCTTC.

Here the CDR3 reads CASSAPGADTQYF. The DNA for the CDR3 is TGTGCCAGCAGCGCCCCAGGTGCAGATACGCAGTATTTT. The genes are TRBV7-8 and TRBJ2-3; D call uncertain. Trimming cost V 5 bases and J 4 bases, with 10 bases left between them. The CDR3 covers 13 residues. The germline CDR1 and CDR2 sequences are SGHVS and FQNEAQ.

This clonotype has only a few counts. The J gene is TRBJ1-2, the V gene TRBV7-8; D perhaps matches TRBD1 (6 bases). Germline V gives CDR1 SGHVS, CDR2 FQNEAQ. The CDR3 consists of 14 residues. V dropped 3 bases and J dropped 6 bases, with 14 bases sitting between them. CDR3 residues: CASSFRQGIHGYTF. Here the CDR3 DNA reads TGTGCCAGCAGCTTCCGCCAGGGGATCCATGGCTACACCTTC.

This rearrangement joins TRBV20-1 to TRBJ2-1; D is tentatively TRBD1 or TRBD2 (5 bases each). CDR1 and CDR2 (germline): DFQATT, SNEGSKA (reference sequence). V was shortened by 4 bases and J by 3 bases, with 16 bases between the two germline ends. The CDR3 length is 15 residues. For the CDR3, the DNA is TGCAGTGCTAATTCCCCGGGACGTATCTACAATGAGCAGTTCTTC. Its protein product is CSANSPGRIYNEQFF.

The rearrangement joins TRBV6-1 to TRBJ1-5, with TRBD1 matching 7 bases. CDR3 length equals 16 residues. The germline CDR1 and CDR2 sequences are MNHNS and SASEGT. V shed 0 bases and J 6 bases; nucleotides not matched to a gene: 8. The CDR3 nucleotides read TGTGCCAGCAGTGAAGCGTTTGACAGGGCCCGTCAGCCCCAGCATTTT. It specifies CASSEAFDRARQPQHF.

The chain couples TRBV7-8 to TRBJ2-1, with D perhaps TRBD2 (5 bases). Germline CDR1 SGHVS, CDR2 FQNEAQ. The germline V and J ends were trimmed by 6 bases and 8 bases, with 17 bases remaining between them. CDR3 length equals 14 residues. The CDR3, as DNA: TGTGCCAGCAGAAGACGAGCAGACGGGGATGAGCAGTTCTTC. Protein: CASRRRADGDEQFF. Based on the CDR3 plus reference TRBV7-8 and TRBJ2-1, the full variable domain is GAGVSQSPRYKVAKRGQDVALRCDPISGHVSLFWYQQALGQGPEFLTYFQNEAQLDKSGLPSDRFFAERPEGSVSTLKIQRTQQEDSAVYLCASRRRADGDEQFFGPGTRLTVL.

This chain's CDR3 is CSVDPQRKETQYF. CDR3 coding DNA: TGCAGCGTGGACCCCCAGAGGAAAGAGACCCAGTACTTC. The chain carries TRBV29-1 and TRBJ2-5; no reliable D call. Germline lookup yields CDR1 SQVTM and CDR2 ANQGSEA. The CDR3 has 13 amino acids. V was clipped by 6 bases and J by 3 bases, with 14 bases between them.

The V gene is TRBV20-1, the J gene TRBJ2-3; D perhaps matches TRBD2 (7 bases). V dropped 6 bases and J dropped 3 bases, with 19 bases sitting between them. Germline lookup yields CDR1 DFQATT and CDR2 SNEGSKA (reference sequence). The CDR3 is made up of 15 amino acids. CDR3 nucleotides: TGCAGTGCCGAGGGGGGGCCCGGTGGTACAGATACGCAGTATTTT. Its protein product is CSAEGGPGGTDTQYF.

The J gene is TRBJ2-2, the V gene TRBV30, with D perhaps matching TRBD1 or TRBD2 (5 bases each). The CDR3 spans 14 residues. Trimming shortened V by 3 bases and J by 9 bases, and 17 bases separated the two germline ends. Germline V gene lookup returns CDR1 GTSNPN and CDR2 SVGIG (reference sequence). CDR3 nucleotide sequence: TGTGCCTGGAGGGGGGACCTCCTCGCCAGGGAGCTGTTTTTT. This codes for CAWRGDLLARELFF.

The V gene is TRBV5-1, the J gene TRBJ2-4; 9 positions agree with TRBD1. Gene TRBJ2-5 matches the end of the DNA better, so the J call may be wrong. CDR3 length: 14 amino acids. Germline V gives CDR1 SGHRS, CDR2 YFSETQ. CDR3 sequence reads: CASSPSDRGETQYF. The DNA of the CDR3 is TGCGCCAGCAGTCCTTCGGACAGGGGAGAGACCCAGTACTTC.

This chain uses TRBV29-1 with TRBJ2-7; 7 bases agree with TRBD1. V lost 4 bases and J lost 0; bases outside the gene matches: 9. Germline V gene lookup returns CDR1 SQVTM and CDR2 ANQGSEA. The CDR3 sequence is 15 residues long. The chain's CDR3 is CSVGVVGGPSYEQYF. The CDR3 bases are TGCAGCGTTGGGGTGGTAGGGGGCCCCTCCTACGAGCAGTACTTC.

The CDR3 DNA reads as TGTGCCAGCAGCGGGTCAACAGGGGCCGAGCAGTACTTC. This encodes CASSGSTGAEQYF. The chain is built from TRBV9 and TRBJ2-4, with 7 bases identical to TRBD1. The last part of the DNA fits TRBJ2-7 better; the J call may be wrong. Germline V gene lookup returns CDR1 SGDLS and CDR2 YYNGEE. CDR3 size: 13 residues.